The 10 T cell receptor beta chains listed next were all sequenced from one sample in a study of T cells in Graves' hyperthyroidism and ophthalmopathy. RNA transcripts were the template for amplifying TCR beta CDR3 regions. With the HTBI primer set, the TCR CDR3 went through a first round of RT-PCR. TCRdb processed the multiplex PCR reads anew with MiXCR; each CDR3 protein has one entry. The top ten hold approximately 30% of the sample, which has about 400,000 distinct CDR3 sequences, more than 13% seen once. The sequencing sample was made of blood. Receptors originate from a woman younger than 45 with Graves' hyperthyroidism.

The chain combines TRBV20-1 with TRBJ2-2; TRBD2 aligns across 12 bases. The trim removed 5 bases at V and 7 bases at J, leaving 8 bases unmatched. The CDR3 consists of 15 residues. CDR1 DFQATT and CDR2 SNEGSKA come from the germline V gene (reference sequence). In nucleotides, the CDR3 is TGCAGTGCTCAACGACTAGCGGGAGACTTCGGGGAGCTGTTTTTT. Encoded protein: CSAQRLAGDFGELFF.

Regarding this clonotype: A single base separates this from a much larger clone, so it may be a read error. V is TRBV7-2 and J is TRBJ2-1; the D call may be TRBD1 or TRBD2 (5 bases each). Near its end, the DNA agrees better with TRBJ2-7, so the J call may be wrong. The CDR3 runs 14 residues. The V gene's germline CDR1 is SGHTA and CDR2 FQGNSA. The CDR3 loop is CASSRDGTPNEQYF. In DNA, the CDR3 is TGTGCCAGCAGCCGCGATGGGACCCCCAATGAGCAGTACTTC.

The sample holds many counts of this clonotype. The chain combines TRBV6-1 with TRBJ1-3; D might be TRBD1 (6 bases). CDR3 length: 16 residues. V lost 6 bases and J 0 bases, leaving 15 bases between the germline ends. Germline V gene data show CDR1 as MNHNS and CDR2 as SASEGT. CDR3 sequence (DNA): TGTGCCAGCAGCGACAGGAATCGATTCTCTGGAAACACCATATATTTT. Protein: CASSDRNRFSGNTIYF.

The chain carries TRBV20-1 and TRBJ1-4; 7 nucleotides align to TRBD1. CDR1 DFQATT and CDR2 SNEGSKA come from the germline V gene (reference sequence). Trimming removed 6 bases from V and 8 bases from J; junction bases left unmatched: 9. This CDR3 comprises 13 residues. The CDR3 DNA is TGCAGTGCCAGAACAGGGGTTAGGGAAAAACTGTTTTTT. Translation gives CSARTGVREKLFF.

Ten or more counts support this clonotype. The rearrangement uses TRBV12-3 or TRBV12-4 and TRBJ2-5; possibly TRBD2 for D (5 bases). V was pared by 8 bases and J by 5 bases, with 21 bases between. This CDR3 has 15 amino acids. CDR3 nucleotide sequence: TGTGCCAGCGGACCGGGTGGAGGAGTAGGTGAGACCCAGTACTTC. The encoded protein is CASGPGGGVGETQYF.

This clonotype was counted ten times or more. The CDR3 loop is CASSQELAGLTDTQYF. The CDR3 DNA follows: TGTGCCAGCAGCCAAGAACTAGCGGGCCTCACAGATACGCAGTATTTT. The V gene is TRBV3-1, the J gene TRBJ2-3; 9 nucleotides align to TRBD2. After removal of 0 bases from V and 2 bases from J, the junction contained 3 bases not matched to a gene. This CDR3 region has 16 residues. Germline V gene sequence: CDR1 LGHDT, CDR2 YNNKEL (reference sequence).

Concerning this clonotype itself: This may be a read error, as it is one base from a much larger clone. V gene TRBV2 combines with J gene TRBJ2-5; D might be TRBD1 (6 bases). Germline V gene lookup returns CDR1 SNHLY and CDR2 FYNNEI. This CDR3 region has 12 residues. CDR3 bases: TGTGCCAGCCTACAGGGTCAAGAGGCCCAGTACTTC. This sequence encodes CASLQGQEAQYF.

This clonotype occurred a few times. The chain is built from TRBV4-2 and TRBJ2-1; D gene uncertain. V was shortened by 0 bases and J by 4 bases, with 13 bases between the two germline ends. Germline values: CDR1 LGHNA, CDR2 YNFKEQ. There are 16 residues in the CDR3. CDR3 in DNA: TGTGCCAGCAGCCAAGATCTTCGCGTCTCTTACAATGAGCAGTTCTTC. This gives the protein CASSQDLRVSYNEQFF.

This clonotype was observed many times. The CDR3 DNA is TGTGCCAGCAGTTTGTTTGGGCGGGAGGGGATAGATACGCAGTATTTT. It specifies CASSLFGREGIDTQYF. The chain employs TRBV12-3 or TRBV12-4 and TRBJ2-3; 9 bases map to TRBD2. CDR3 size: 16 residues. The V segment lost 3 bases and the J segment 5 bases; nucleotides outside the gene matches: 9.

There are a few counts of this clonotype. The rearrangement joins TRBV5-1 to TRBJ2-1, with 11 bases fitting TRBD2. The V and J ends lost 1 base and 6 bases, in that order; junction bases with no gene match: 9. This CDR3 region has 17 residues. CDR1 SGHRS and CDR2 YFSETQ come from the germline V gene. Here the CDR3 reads CASSLTLTSGSSNEQFF. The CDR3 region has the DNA TGCGCCAGCAGCTTGACCCTCACTAGCGGGAGTAGCAATGAGCAGTTCTTC.